This T cell receptor beta chain comes out of a study of lymphopenia after photon versus proton radiotherapy. The germline gives CDR1 SQVTM, CDR2 ANQGSEA. The germline V and J ends were trimmed by 7 bases and 2 bases, with 11 bases remaining between them. CDR3 length: 12 residues. Note on this clone: The target antigen is unknown.

Here immunoSEQ multiplex PCR was the method, and the copy in TCRdb shows in-frame clones only, minus some. The sample has 25,000 to 35,000 clones; 89% are singletons. Study observations and caveats: Oligoclonal CD8+ Temra expansion after nadir drove photon patients' diversity drop. Proton therapy kept repertoires fairly stable, unlike photons, which gained effector/memory cells.

The clonotype was recovered from a woman in her 70s with pancreatic cancer. Some clones in this sample may be carry-over from other donors' samples. The chain employs TRBV29-1 and TRBJ1-1; D remains ambiguous. The sample in question was peripheral blood, obtained from a patient treated with proton-based radiotherapy. The CDR3 coding sequence is TGCAGCGCCGGCTCCGTCAACACTGAAGCTTTCTTT. Residues: CSAGSVNTEAFF.